Listed below are T cell receptor beta chains from one sample, sequenced in a study of PD-1 blockade in mismatch repair-deficient tumors. Produced via immunoSEQ multiplex PCR; TCRdb's table is partial and in-frame only. The sample has about 38,000 clones, more than 75% seen once. Sequencing used peripheral blood, obtained 4 weeks after starting pembrolizumab. These receptors came from an adult with mismatch repair-deficient cancer. Both conserved end residues are part of each CDR3. The order of the fields is CDR3 protein, CDR3 DNA, clone size, V gene, CDR3 length, J gene, D gene. D genes are given only for firm matches. Where a row states a size, it is once, few, many or the class of an expanded clone; other rows omit it.

CASSNGNTIYF	TGTGCCAGCAGCAACGGAAACACCATATATTTT	NA	TRBV28	11	TRBJ1-3	NA
CASSEGQGIYEQYF	TGCGCCAGCAGTGAAGGACAGGGAATCTACGAGCAGTACTTC	NA	TRBV10-1	14	TRBJ2-7	TRBD1
CASVQGYDNEQFF	TGTGCCAGCGTCCAGGGGTACGACAATGAGCAGTTCTTC	NA	TRBV7-2	13	TRBJ2-1	NA
CASAQTSGHQAGELFF	TGTGCCAGCGCCCAGACTAGCGGTCATCAGGCCGGGGAGCTGTTTTTT	NA	TRBV6-6	16	TRBJ2-2	TRBD2
CASSFAVTDQETQYF	TGTGCCAGCAGCTTTGCGGTGACAGACCAAGAGACCCAGTACTTC	NA	TRBV11-3	15	TRBJ2-5	NA
CASSTSRAASTDTQYF	TGTGCCAGCAGTACCTCTAGAGCCGCTAGCACAGATACGCAGTATTTT	NA	TRBV27	16	TRBJ2-3	NA
CASSLPQGLGEQFF	TGTGCCAGCAGCTTACCTCAGGGTTTGGGTGAGCAGTTCTTC	NA	TRBV11-3	14	TRBJ2-1	NA
CASSPKAPGQGAEKLFF	TGTGCCAGCTCACCTAAGGCGCCGGGACAGGGGGCGGAAAAACTGTTTTTT	NA	TRBV18	17	TRBJ1-4	TRBD1
CATSPVLESHEQYF	TGTGCCACCAGTCCCGTTTTGGAGTCCCACGAGCAGTACTTC	NA	TRBV15	14	TRBJ2-7	NA
CAWSSGLAGEYEQYF	TGTGCCTGGAGTTCGGGACTAGCGGGAGAATACGAGCAGTACTTC	NA	TRBV30	15	TRBJ2-7	TRBD2
CATSETHSTLAGGRADNEQFF	TGTGCCACCTCAGAAACGCACAGCACGCTAGCGGGAGGGCGAGCGGACAATGAGCAGTTCTTC	NA	TRBV7-8	21	TRBJ2-1	TRBD2
CASSEYYEQFF	TGTGCCAGCAGTGAATACTACGAGCAGTTCTTC	NA	TRBV6-1	11	TRBJ2-1	NA
CASSVMDRGQWNEQFF	TGTGCCAGCAGTGTTATGGACAGGGGGCAGTGGAATGAGCAGTTCTTC	NA	TRBV6-1	16	TRBJ2-1	TRBD1
CASSLEGFAGNTIYF	TGCGCCAGCAGCTTGGAAGGGTTTGCTGGAAACACCATATATTTT	NA	TRBV5-1	15	TRBJ1-3	NA
CASSLNGQELNTEAFF	TGTGCCAGCAGCTTAAACGGACAGGAGTTGAACACTGAAGCTTTCTTT	NA	TRBV7-2	16	TRBJ1-1	TRBD1
CASSLGFARVREQFF	TGTGCCAGCAGCTTAGGGTTCGCGCGGGTTCGGGAGCAGTTCTTC	NA	TRBV13	15	TRBJ2-1	NA
CASSLTRAGGPGDTQYF	TGTGCCAGCAGCTTAACAAGAGCGGGAGGGCCCGGAGATACGCAGTATTTT	NA	TRBV7-9	17	TRBJ2-3	TRBD2
CASSYTGTGGYEQYF	TGTGCCAGCAGTTACACCGGGACAGGGGGCTACGAGCAGTACTTC	few	TRBV6-5	15	TRBJ2-7	TRBD1
CASSFTFEQYF	TGTGCCAGCAGCTTCACTTTCGAGCAGTACTTC	NA	TRBV5-8	11	TRBJ2-7	NA